Listed below are T cell receptor beta chains from one sample, sequenced in a study of shared clonotypes between healthy human individuals. TCRdb keeps only in-frame clones here, not all; method: immunoSEQ multiplex PCR. The table shows millions of clones, with approximately 94% occurring only once. The sample taken for sequencing was naive CD8+ T cells from PBMCs. The receptors were gathered from a man aged 18 to 30 in good health. Some clones in this sample may be carry-over from other donors' samples. CDR3s include the opening cysteine and the closing phenylalanine or tryptophan. Each record gives: D gene, clone size, CDR3 length, V gene, J gene, CDR3 protein, CDR3 DNA. A D gene is named only where the DNA matches it firmly. The size of a clone is reported for some rows only, either as once, few or many, or as a class for expanded clones.

TRBD2	.	15	TRBV7-2	TRBJ2-7	CASSLGTSGYYEQYF	TGTGCCAGCAGCTTAGGGACTAGCGGTTACTACGAGCAGTACTTC
TRBD2	.	16	TRBV28	TRBJ2-3	CASSLYGSGATDTQYF	TGTGCCAGCAGTTTATATGGTAGCGGGGCCACAGATACGCAGTATTTT
.	.	15	TRBV11-2	TRBJ1-1	CASSFLGGRETEAFF	TGTGCCAGCAGCTTTCTGGGAGGGCGGGAGACTGAAGCTTTCTTT
.	.	13	TRBV19	TRBJ1-1	CASSMFVNTEAFF	TGTGCCAGTAGTATGTTCGTGAACACTGAAGCTTTCTTT
.	once	13	TRBV10-3	TRBJ1-2	CAISDGGNYGYTF	TGTGCCATCAGTGATGGGGGGAACTATGGCTACACCTTC
.	.	16	TRBV5-1	TRBJ1-1	CASSLVTTGKNTEAFF	TGCGCCAGCAGCTTGGTGACCACAGGGAAGAACACTGAAGCTTTCTTT
TRBD2	.	15	TRBV28	TRBJ2-1	CASTPRASGDNEQFF	TGTGCCAGCACCCCTCGGGCTAGCGGAGACAATGAGCAGTTCTTC
TRBD2	.	16	TRBV4-1	TRBJ2-5	CASSQPGLGLQETQYF	TGCGCCAGCAGCCAACCGGGACTAGGCTTACAAGAGACCCAGTACTTC
.	.	14	TRBV29-1	TRBJ1-1	CSVQGVRGPTEAFF	TGCAGCGTCCAGGGTGTGCGGGGGCCGACGGAAGCTTTCTTT
.	.	11	TRBV5-6	TRBJ1-4	CASSLGEKLFF	TGTGCCAGCAGCTTGGGAGAAAAACTGTTTTTT
.	.	15	TRBV16	TRBJ1-1	CASSPSYSGSTEAFF	TGTGCCAGCAGCCCCTCTTACTCAGGGAGCACTGAAGCTTTCTTT
.	.	15	TRBV19	TRBJ1-1	CASQSAIDSSRVAFF	TGTGCCAGCCAATCGGCCATTGACAGCTCTAGAGTAGCTTTCTTT
.	.	16	TRBV4-1	TRBJ1-5	CASSSTVSGPNQPQHF	TGCGCCAGCAGTAGTACCGTTAGCGGGCCCAATCAGCCCCAGCATTTT
.	.	12	TRBV5-6	TRBJ2-7	CASSSDTYEQYF	TGTGCCAGCAGCTCGGACACCTACGAGCAGTACTTC
.	.	12	TRBV25-1	TRBJ2-7	CASGQPQGEQYF	TGTGCCAGCGGACAGCCGCAGGGCGAGCAGTACTTC
.	few	13	TRBV9	TRBJ2-1	CASSVGDYNEQFF	TGTGCCAGCAGCGTAGGTGACTACAATGAGCAGTTCTTC
.	.	12	TRBV5-6	TRBJ1-1	CASSPQGKGAFF	TGTGCCAGCAGTCCGCAGGGAAAAGGGGCTTTCTTT
.	once	15	TRBV7-2	TRBJ2-7	CASSLISGPNYEQYF	TGTGCCAGCAGCTTGATTAGCGGACCCAACTACGAGCAGTACTTC
.	.	16	TRBV28	TRBJ2-1	CASSIRRESSYNEQFF	TGTGCCAGCAGTATTCGGAGGGAGAGCTCCTACAATGAGCAGTTCTTC
.	.	14	TRBV14	TRBJ1-2	CASSLTGSGYGYTF	TGTGCCAGCAGCCTTACAGGGAGTGGCTATGGCTACACCTTC
.	.	16	TRBV7-9	TRBJ2-1	CASSPRSSRDYNEQFF	TGTGCCAGCAGCCCCCGGTCTAGCCGCGACTACAATGAGCAGTTCTTC
TRBD2	.	14	TRBV7-9	TRBJ2-1	CASSPSGGLNEQFF	TGTGCCAGCAGCCCTAGCGGGGGGTTAAATGAGCAGTTCTTC
.	once	15	TRBV11-2	TRBJ2-7	CASSRQVEKDYEQYF	TGTGCCAGCAGTCGACAGGTGGAGAAGGACTACGAGCAGTACTTC
TRBD1	.	16	TRBV7-8	TRBJ2-7	CASSSSPRGPSYEQYF	TGTGCCAGCAGCTCATCCCCCAGGGGGCCATCCTACGAGCAGTACTTC
TRBD1	.	20	TRBV7-8	TRBJ1-2	CASSFGMIGEDRPANYGYTF	TGTGCCAGCAGCTTCGGTATGATCGGCGAGGACAGGCCCGCTAACTATGGCTACACCTTC
TRBD2	.	19	TRBV4-1	TRBJ2-3	CASSQALGGGLLSTDTQYF	TGCGCCAGCAGCCAGGCCCTGGGCGGGGGTTTACTTAGCACAGATACGCAGTATTTT
TRBD1	.	17	TRBV5-4	TRBJ1-4	CASSFTGGGGPNEKLFF	TGTGCCAGCAGCTTCACAGGGGGCGGGGGACCTAATGAAAAACTGTTTTTT
.	.	16	TRBV29-1	TRBJ2-7	CSVEDLGPTRDYEQYF	TGCAGCGTTGAAGATCTAGGGCCCACACGCGATTACGAGCAGTACTTC
TRBD2	.	16	TRBV15	TRBJ2-1	CATSSTGTSGYNEQFF	TGTGCCACCAGCTCTACCGGGACTAGCGGATACAATGAGCAGTTCTTC
.	.	14	TRBV6-1	TRBJ2-7	CASSELGTSYEQYF	TGTGCCAGCAGTGAACTCGGCACATCCTACGAGCAGTACTTC
.	.	12	TRBV5-6	TRBJ2-7	CASSMTRHEQYF	TGTGCCAGCAGCATGACCCGTCACGAGCAGTACTTC
.	.	14	TRBV4-1	TRBJ2-5	CASSQRHRAETQYF	TGCGCCAGCAGCCAACGACACAGGGCAGAGACCCAGTACTTC
.	.	12	TRBV30	TRBJ1-1	CASLIGNTEAFF	TGTGCCTCCCTAATTGGGAACACTGAAGCTTTCTTT
.	.	15	TRBV10-3	TRBJ1-2	CAISPIDQGARGYTF	TGTGCCATCAGCCCCATTGACCAGGGCGCGCGGGGCTACACCTTC
TRBD1	.	18	TRBV7-9	TRBJ2-3	CASSSFPTGGYIADTQYF	TGTGCCAGCAGCTCCTTCCCAACAGGGGGCTATATCGCAGATACGCAGTATTTT
TRBD1	.	15	TRBV4-1	TRBJ1-2	CASSQGPGTGDGYTF	TGCGCCAGCAGCCAAGGCCCCGGGACAGGGGATGGCTACACCTTC
TRBD1	.	15	TRBV5-1	TRBJ1-5	CASSWGQGSNQPQHF	TGCGCCAGCAGCTGGGGACAGGGTAGCAATCAGCCCCAGCATTTT
.	.	13	TRBV11-2	TRBJ2-7	CASSFSSSYEQYF	TGTGCCAGCAGCTTCAGCTCCTCCTACGAGCAGTACTTC
.	once	15	TRBV6-5	TRBJ2-3	CASSYSITITDTQYF	TGTGCCAGCAGTTACTCGATTACCATCACAGATACGCAGTATTTT
.	.	15	TRBV11-2	TRBJ2-7	CASSLGPGEGIEQYF	TGTGCCAGCAGCTTAGGGCCAGGGGAAGGGATCGAGCAGTACTTC
TRBD2	.	13	TRBV29-1	TRBJ2-1	CSTNSGISNEQFF	TGCAGTACCAATAGCGGGATAAGCAATGAGCAGTTCTTC
.	.	16	TRBV7-9	TRBJ1-2	CASSRIGSGGVYGYTF	TGTGCCAGCAGCCGCATAGGTAGTGGAGGTGTCTATGGCTACACCTTC
.	.	15	TRBV9	TRBJ1-3	CASSVEGRSGNTIYF	TGTGCCAGCAGCGTAGAGGGACGCTCTGGAAACACCATATATTTT